This entry lists 12 T cell receptor beta chains sequenced from one sample in a study of CD8+ T cells in alopecia areata. RNA was isolated and reverse transcribed to cDNA, the sequencing template. TCRdb's table, derived via immunoSEQ multiplex PCR, lists solely in-frame clones and lacks some. The repertoire consists of 95,000 to 120,000 clones, with around 55% occurring once and the leading ten covering around 20%. The specimen sequenced was CD8+ T cells sorted from blood. Every receptor here comes from a human donor in good health.

This clone was observed many times. V is TRBV11-2 and J is TRBJ2-7, with D perhaps matching TRBD2 (5 bases). Looked up from germline, CDR1 is SGHAT and CDR2 is FQNNGV. The V end was cut by 6 bases, the J end by 3 bases, with 12 bases between. CDR3 length: 13 amino acids. CDR3 sequence (DNA): TGTGCCAGCAGTCCAGCGGACCGCTACGAGCAGTACTTC. This codes for CASSPADRYEQYF.

This clone was found a few times. As DNA, the CDR3 is TGTGCCACCAGACCTCGACAGGGAATTGGGGAGCTGTTTTTT. As protein: CATRPRQGIGELFF. The rearrangement uses TRBV15 and TRBJ2-2, with 7 bases lining up with TRBD1. This CDR3 is built from 14 residues. Germline V gene data show CDR1 as LNHNV and CDR2 as YYDKDF (reference sequence). The V gene end was trimmed by 6 bases and the J gene end by 8 bases; junction bases not matched to a gene: 9.

The chain has TRBV9 and TRBJ2-1, with 8 bases aligning to TRBD2. The CDR3 spans 13 residues. Germline trimming cut 3 bases from V and 9 bases from J; bases unmatched to any gene: 5. The germline CDR1 and CDR2 sequences are SGDLS and YYNGEE. DNA for the CDR3: TGTGCCAGCAGCGCCGGGAGGGCACCTGAGCAGTTCTTC. This codes for CASSAGRAPEQFF.

The sample holds a few counts of this clone. This chain uses TRBV4-1 with TRBJ1-5; D is unclear. The CDR3 is 16 amino acids. Germline values: CDR1 MGHRA, CDR2 YSYEKL. Deletions cut 0 bases from V and 0 bases from J, with 9 bases between. This CDR3 reads CASSQDPRDSNQPQHF. In DNA form, the CDR3 reads TGCGCCAGCAGCCAAGACCCTCGGGATAGCAATCAGCCCCAGCATTTT.

The chain couples TRBV5-1 to TRBJ1-6; 12 nucleotides line up with TRBD1. This CDR3 contains 15 residues. CDR1 is SGHRS and CDR2 is YFSETQ in the germline V gene. Unmatched junction bases numbered 2, after V lost 3 bases and J lost 7 bases. In DNA form, the CDR3 reads TGCGCCAGCAGCTGGGGACAGGGGGCCAATTCACCCCTCCACTTT. Amino acid sequence: CASSWGQGANSPLHF.

The V and J genes are TRBV2 and TRBJ1-6; unclear D gene. The CDR3 runs to 14 residues. V dropped 9 bases and J dropped 5 bases, with 14 bases sitting between them. Germline loops: CDR1 SNHLY, CDR2 FYNNEI. The DNA of the CDR3 is TGTGCCAGTGAAGAAGGGCCCAATAATTCACCCCTCCACTTT. Residues: CASEEGPNNSPLHF.

This clone was counted only a few times. This chain links TRBV2 with TRBJ2-1; TRBD2 matches at 7 bases. Trimming at V came to 3 bases and at J to 4 bases, leaving 9 bases not matched to a gene. CDR3 length: 16 residues. Germline V gene data show CDR1 as SNHLY and CDR2 as FYNNEI. The CDR3 spells CASSDVEAGSYNEQFF. The CDR3 coding sequence is TGTGCCAGCAGTGACGTCGAAGCGGGGTCGTACAATGAGCAGTTCTTC.

A few counts support this clone. This sequence joins TRBV29-1 and TRBJ2-3; D possibly corresponds to TRBD2 (5 bases). CDR3 length equals 14 residues. Germline CDR1 SQVTM, CDR2 ANQGSEA. V lost 4 bases and J 0 bases, leaving 11 bases between the germline ends. DNA for the CDR3: TGCAGCGTTGTTAGTGGGAGAAGCACAGATACGCAGTATTTT. It yields the protein CSVVSGRSTDTQYF.

The CDR3 region is CASNPTGGAEAFF. DNA for the CDR3: TGTGCCAGCAACCCGACGGGAGGCGCTGAAGCTTTCTTT. The chain is built from TRBV7-9 and TRBJ1-1; D is undetermined. This CDR3 has 13 amino acids. V lost 7 bases to trimming and J lost 6 bases, with 15 bases between them. Germline loops: CDR1 SEHNR, CDR2 FQNEAQ (reference sequence).

The chain uses TRBV7-8 and TRBJ2-7; weak D call: TRBD1 (5 bases). Germline V gives CDR1 SGHVS, CDR2 FQNEAQ. The CDR3 consists of 16 residues. V gave up 0 bases and J gave up 7 bases, with 19 bases separating them. The CDR3 protein is CASSLAKGRAAEEQYF. The CDR3 coding sequence is TGTGCCAGCAGCTTAGCGAAAGGCAGGGCGGCTGAAGAGCAGTACTTC.

This clone was detected only a few times. V usage is TRBV10-3 and J usage is TRBJ2-7; TRBD2 aligns across 9 bases. This CDR3 contains 15 residues. The ends lost 3 bases at V and 3 bases at J; junction bases unmatched: 6. CDR1 ENHRY and CDR2 SYGVKD come from the germline V gene. The chain's CDR3 is CAISETASGNYEQYF. The CDR3, as DNA: TGTGCCATCAGTGAAACGGCTAGCGGGAACTACGAGCAGTACTTC.

With respect to this clone: Other DNA sequences from this sample encode an identical CDR3 as well. The rearrangement joins TRBV2 to TRBJ2-2; D unresolved. In germline, CDR1 is SNHLY, CDR2 FYNNEI. This CDR3 comprises 12 residues. The germline V and J ends were trimmed by 1 base and 5 bases, with 2 bases remaining between them. The CDR3 region is CASSEVTGELFF. CDR3 nucleotides: TGTGCCAGCAGTGAAGTTACCGGGGAGCTGTTTTTT.